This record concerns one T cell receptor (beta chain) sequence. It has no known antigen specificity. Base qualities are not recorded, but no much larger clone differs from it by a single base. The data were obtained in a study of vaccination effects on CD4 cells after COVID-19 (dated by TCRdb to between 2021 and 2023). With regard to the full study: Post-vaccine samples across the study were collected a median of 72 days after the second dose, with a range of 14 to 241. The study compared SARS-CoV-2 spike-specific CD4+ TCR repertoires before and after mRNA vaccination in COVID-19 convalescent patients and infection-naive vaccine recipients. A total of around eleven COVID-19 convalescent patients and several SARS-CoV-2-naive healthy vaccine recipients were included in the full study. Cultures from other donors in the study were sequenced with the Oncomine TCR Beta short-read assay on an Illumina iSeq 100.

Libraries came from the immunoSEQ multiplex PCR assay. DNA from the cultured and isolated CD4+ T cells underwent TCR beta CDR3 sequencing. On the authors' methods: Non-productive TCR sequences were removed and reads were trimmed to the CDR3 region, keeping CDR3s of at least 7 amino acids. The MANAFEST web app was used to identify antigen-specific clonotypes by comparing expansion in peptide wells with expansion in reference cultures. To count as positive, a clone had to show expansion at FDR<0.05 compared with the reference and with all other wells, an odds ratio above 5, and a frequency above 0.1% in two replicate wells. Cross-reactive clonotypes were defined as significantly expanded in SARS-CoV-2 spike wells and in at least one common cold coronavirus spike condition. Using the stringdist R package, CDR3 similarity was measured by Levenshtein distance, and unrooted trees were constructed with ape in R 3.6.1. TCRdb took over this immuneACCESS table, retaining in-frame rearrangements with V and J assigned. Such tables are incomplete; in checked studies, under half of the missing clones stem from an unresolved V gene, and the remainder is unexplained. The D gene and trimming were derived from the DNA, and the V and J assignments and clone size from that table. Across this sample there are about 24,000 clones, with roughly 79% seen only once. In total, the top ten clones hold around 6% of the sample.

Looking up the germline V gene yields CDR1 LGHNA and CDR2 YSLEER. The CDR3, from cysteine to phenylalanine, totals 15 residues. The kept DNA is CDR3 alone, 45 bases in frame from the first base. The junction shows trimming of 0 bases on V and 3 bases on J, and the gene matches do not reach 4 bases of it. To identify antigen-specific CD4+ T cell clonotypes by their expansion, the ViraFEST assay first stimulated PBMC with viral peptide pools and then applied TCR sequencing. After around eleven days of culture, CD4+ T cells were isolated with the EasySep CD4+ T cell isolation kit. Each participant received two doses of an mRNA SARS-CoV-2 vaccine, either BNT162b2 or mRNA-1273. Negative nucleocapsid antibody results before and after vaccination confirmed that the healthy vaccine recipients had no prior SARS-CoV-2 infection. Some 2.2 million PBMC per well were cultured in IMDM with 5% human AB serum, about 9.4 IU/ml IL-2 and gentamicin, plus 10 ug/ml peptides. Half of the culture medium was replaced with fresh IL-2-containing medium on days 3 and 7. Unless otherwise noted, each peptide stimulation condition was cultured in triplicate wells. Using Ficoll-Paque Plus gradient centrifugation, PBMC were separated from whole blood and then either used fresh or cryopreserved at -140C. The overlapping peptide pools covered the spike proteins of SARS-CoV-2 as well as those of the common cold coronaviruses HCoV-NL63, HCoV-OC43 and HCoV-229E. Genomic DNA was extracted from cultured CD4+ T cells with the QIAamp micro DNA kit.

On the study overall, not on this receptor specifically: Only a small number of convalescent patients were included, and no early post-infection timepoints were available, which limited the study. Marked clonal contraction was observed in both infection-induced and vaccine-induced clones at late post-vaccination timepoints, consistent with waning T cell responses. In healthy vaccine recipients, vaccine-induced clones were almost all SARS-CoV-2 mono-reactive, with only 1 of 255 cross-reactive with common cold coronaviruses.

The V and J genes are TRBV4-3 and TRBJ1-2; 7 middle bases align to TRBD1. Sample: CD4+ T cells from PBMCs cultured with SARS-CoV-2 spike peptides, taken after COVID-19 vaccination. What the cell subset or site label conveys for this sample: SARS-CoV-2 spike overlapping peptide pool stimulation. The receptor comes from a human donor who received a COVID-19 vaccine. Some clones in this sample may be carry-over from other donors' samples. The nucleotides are TGCGCCAGCAGCCAAGAGACAGGGAGCTACTATGGCTACACCTTC. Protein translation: CASSQETGSYYGYTF.